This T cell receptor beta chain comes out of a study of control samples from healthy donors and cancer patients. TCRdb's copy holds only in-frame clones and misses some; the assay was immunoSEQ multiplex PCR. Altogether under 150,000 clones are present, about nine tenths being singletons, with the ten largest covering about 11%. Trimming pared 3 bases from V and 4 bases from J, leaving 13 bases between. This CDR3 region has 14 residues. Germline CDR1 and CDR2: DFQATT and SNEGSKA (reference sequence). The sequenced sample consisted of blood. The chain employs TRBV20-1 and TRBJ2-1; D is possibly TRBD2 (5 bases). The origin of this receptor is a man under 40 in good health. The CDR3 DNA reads TGCAGTGCTAGTTTTGCCAGCGGTTACAATGAGCAGTTCTTC. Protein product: CSASFASGYNEQFF.